This T cell receptor beta chain originates from a study of cytomegalovirus exposure and HLA in healthy donors. Overall study results and limits: As a later analysis showed, a missense DCLRE1C variant was linked to trimming of TCR beta V- and J-genes. A prior analysis recorded that most TCR beta V segments were productive about 90% or about 30% of the time. The authors later found most CMV-associated TCR beta chains appeared HLA-restricted.

Primers for the PCR totalled 60 Vbeta and 13 Jbeta. TCRdb's table, derived via immunoSEQ multiplex PCR, lists solely in-frame clones and lacks some. The sample lists around 150,000 clones, 68% occurring once. Note on this clone: Its antigen is undetermined.

Germline V gene lookup returns CDR1 SEHNR and CDR2 FQNEAQ (reference sequence). The trim removed 5 bases at V and 4 bases at J, leaving 6 bases unmatched. The CDR3 length is 14 residues. This TCR came from a man in his fifties or sixties in good health and CMV-seronegative. This chain joins TRBV7-9 and TRBJ1-2; 8 nucleotides match TRBD1. The source material was PBMCs. CDR3 in DNA: TGTGCCAGCAGCCTGACAGGGGTAGTCTATGGCTACACCTTC. This sequence encodes CASSLTGVVYGYTF.